These 20 T cell receptor beta chains came from one sample sequenced in a study of cytomegalovirus exposure and HLA in healthy donors. The PCR was carried out with 60 Vbeta primers and 13 Jbeta primers. The assay was immunoSEQ multiplex PCR, and TCRdb's table has in-frame clones only and misses some. The data show 200,000 or so clones, about four fifths seen once. The specimen was PBMCs. Source of these receptors: a woman aged 50 to 65 in good health and CMV-seropositive.

V usage is TRBV7-2 and J usage is TRBJ1-1; D uncertain. The germline gives CDR1 SGHTA, CDR2 FQGNSA. There are 13 residues in the CDR3. The V end was cut by 5 bases, the J end by 6 bases, with 13 bases between. CDR3 in amino acids: CASSVRGTPEAFF. CDR3 nucleotide sequence: TGTGCCAGCAGCGTACGAGGAACTCCTGAAGCTTTCTTT.

As DNA, the CDR3 is TGTGCCACCAGCAGGGTCAGGGGGTTTTCACCCCTCCACTTT. Its protein is CATSRVRGFSPLHF. The rearrangement joins TRBV15 to TRBJ1-6; 7 bases line up with TRBD1. This CDR3 spans 14 amino acids. After removal of 3 bases from V and 9 bases from J, the junction contained 5 bases not matched to a gene. CDR1 and CDR2 (germline): LNHNV, YYDKDF (reference sequence).

The rearrangement links TRBV11-3 to TRBJ1-5; D is unclear. Germline CDR1 and CDR2: SGHNT and YENEEA. V lost 0 bases, J lost 4 bases, and 10 bases lay in between. This CDR3 region has 15 residues. The CDR3 DNA reads TGTGCCAGCAGCTTAGACTGGCAGGATAATCAGCCCCAGCATTTT. Translating gives CASSLDWQDNQPQHF. Looking up the rest from reference TRBV11-3 and TRBJ1-5 gives the full variable domain: EAGVVQSPRYKIIEKKQPVAFWCNPISGHNTLYWYLQNLGQGPELLIRYENEEAVDDSQLPKDRFSAERLKGVDSTLKIQPAELGDSAVYLCASSLDWQDNQPQHFGDGTRLSIL.

This clone came up once. The chain employs TRBV7-2 and TRBJ1-1; D is uncertain. V dropped 0 bases and J dropped 11 bases, with 13 bases sitting between them. CDR1 is SGHTA and CDR2 is FQGNSA in the germline V gene. This CDR3 has 13 amino acids. CDR3 sequence reads: CASSLAKEVTAFF. The CDR3 nucleotides are TGTGCCAGCAGCTTAGCGAAGGAGGTAACGGCTTTCTTT.

The V call is TRBV11-2, the J call TRBJ1-1; D might be TRBD1 (5 bases). The CDR3 runs to 13 residues. CDR1 and CDR2 (germline): SGHAT, FQNNGV. The germline V and J ends were trimmed by 5 bases and 0 bases, with 7 bases remaining between them. The CDR3: CASSQGLNTEAFF. Written as DNA, the CDR3 is TGTGCCAGCAGCCAGGGCCTGAACACTGAAGCTTTCTTT.

This sequence joins TRBV25-1 and TRBJ1-1; a possible D gene is TRBD1 (6 bases). The CDR3 spans 12 residues. Germline CDR1 MGHDK, CDR2 SYGVNS. V was cut by 6 bases and J by 5 bases, with 10 bases left in between. DNA for the CDR3: TGTGCCAGCAGACAGGGTCGAACTGAAGCTTTCTTT. Its translation: CASRQGRTEAFF.

The chain couples TRBV9 to TRBJ1-1; tentatively, D is TRBD1 (5 bases). Germline values: CDR1 SGDLS, CDR2 YYNGEE. The CDR3 is 18 amino acids. Trimming took off 1 base at V and 1 base at J, with 20 bases between the two ends. This chain's CDR3 is CASSVNPSSDKENTEAFF. The CDR3 nucleotides read TGTGCCAGCAGCGTAAACCCCTCTTCGGACAAGGAGAACACTGAAGCTTTCTTT. The full variable domain, completed using reference TRBV9 and TRBJ1-1, is DSGVTQTPKHLITATGQRVTLRCSPRSGDLSVYWYQQSLDQGLQFLIQYYNGEERAKGNILERFSAQQFPDLHSELNLSSLELGDSALYFCASSVNPSSDKENTEAFFGQGTRLTVV.

The chain is built from TRBV2 and TRBJ2-1; perhaps TRBD1 as D (5 bases). Trimming cost V 8 bases and J 9 bases, with 11 bases left between them. The CDR3 is 11 amino acids. Looked up from germline, CDR1 is SNHLY and CDR2 is FYNNEI. CDR3 loop: CASFKGVEQFF. The CDR3 DNA is TGTGCCAGCTTCAAAGGGGTTGAGCAGTTCTTC.

The chain recombines TRBV19 with TRBJ1-1; D unresolved. Germline CDR1 LNHDA, CDR2 SQIVND (reference sequence). Trimming took off 1 base at V and 7 bases at J, with 13 bases between the two ends. The CDR3 runs 14 residues. The CDR3 protein is CASSIVGGSSEAFF. CDR3 DNA sequence: TGTGCCAGTAGTATAGTCGGTGGGAGCAGTGAAGCTTTCTTT.

V usage is TRBV7-2 and J usage is TRBJ1-1; weak D call: TRBD1 (5 bases). The CDR3 is 15 residues long. Germline CDR1 is SGHTA and CDR2 is FQGNSA. V gave up 0 bases and J gave up 7 bases, with 15 bases separating them. CDR3 sequence reads: CASSLAGGVAVEAFF. CDR3 sequence (DNA): TGTGCCAGCAGCTTAGCTGGGGGGGTCGCGGTTGAAGCTTTCTTT.

This chain joins TRBV15 and TRBJ2-7; 10 positions agree with TRBD1. The germline CDR1 and CDR2 sequences are LNHNV and YYDKDF (reference sequence). V dropped 1 base and J dropped 5; count of bases not matched to a gene: 5. The CDR3 totals 15 residues. The CDR3 sequence is CATSRARDRGNEQYF. CDR3 nucleotide sequence: TGTGCCACCAGCAGAGCCCGGGACAGGGGTAACGAGCAGTACTTC.

The rearrangement uses TRBV4-2 and TRBJ2-2; 13 bases line up with TRBD2. Germline loops: CDR1 LGHNA, CDR2 YNFKEQ. The CDR3 is 16 residues long. V gave up 3 bases and J gave up 5 bases; unmatched junction bases: 3. The CDR3 spells CASSHRLAGGTGELFF. CDR3 sequence (DNA): TGTGCCAGCAGCCACCGACTAGCGGGGGGTACCGGGGAGCTGTTTTTT.

The chain uses TRBV5-4 and TRBJ2-7; TRBD2 agrees at 7 bases. This CDR3 spans 15 amino acids. V lost 4 bases and J lost 5; bases outside the gene matches: 12. The V gene's germline CDR1 is SGHNT and CDR2 YYREEE (reference sequence). CDR3 DNA: TGTGCCAGCAGCGGAACCGGGGGGTCTCGCAACGAGCAGTACTTC. Amino acids: CASSGTGGSRNEQYF. Full variable domain (outside the CDR3, taken from reference TRBV5-4 and TRBJ2-7): ETGVTQSPTHLIKTRGQQVTLRCSSQSGHNTVSWYQQALGQGPQFIFQYYREEENGRGNFPPRFSGLQFPNYSSELNVNALELDDSALYLCASSGTGGSRNEQYFGPGTRLTVT.

The rearrangement links TRBV18 to TRBJ1-2; possible D gene TRBD1, 6 bases. V gave up 2 bases and J gave up 0 bases, with 22 bases separating them. This CDR3 has 19 residues. Per the germline V gene, CDR1 is KGHSH and CDR2 is LQKENI. CDR3 loop: CASSPETGSSVLANYGYTF. The CDR3, as DNA: TGTGCCAGCTCACCAGAGACAGGCTCCAGCGTCTTGGCTAACTATGGCTACACCTTC. Variable domain in full (rest from reference TRBV18 and TRBJ1-2): NAGVMQNPRHLVRRRGQEARLRCSPMKGHSHVYWYRQLPEEGLKFMVYLQKENIIDESGMPKERFSAEFPKEGPSILRIQQVVRGDSAAYFCASSPETGSSVLANYGYTFGSGTRLTVV.

The chain recombines TRBV30 with TRBJ1-1; a weak D match, TRBD1 (5 bases). Germline loops: CDR1 GTSNPN, CDR2 SVGIG (reference sequence). CDR3 size: 13 residues. Trimming cost V 1 base and J 6 bases, with 12 bases left between them. The CDR3 region is CAWSGYGGSEAFF. CDR3 coding DNA: TGTGCCTGGAGTGGATATGGGGGGTCTGAAGCTTTCTTT. Together with reference TRBV30 and TRBJ1-1, the CDR3 gives the full variable domain: SQTIHQWPATLVQPVGSPLSLECTVEGTSNPNLYWYRQAAGRGLQLLFYSVGIGQISSEVPQNLSASRPQDRQFILSSKKLLLSDSGFYLCAWSGYGGSEAFFGQGTRLTVV.

This chain joins TRBV7-9 and TRBJ1-2, with D tentatively TRBD1 (6 bases). The germline CDR1 and CDR2 sequences are SEHNR and FQNEAQ (reference sequence). The CDR3 loop spans 14 amino acids. V was clipped by 4 bases and J by 4 bases, with 13 bases between them. The CDR3 reads CASSSQQGTYGYTF. DNA of the CDR3: TGTGCCAGCAGCTCCCAGCAGGGGACCTATGGCTACACCTTC.

V gene TRBV9 combines with J gene TRBJ2-5; D possibly corresponds to TRBD1 (6 bases). CDR3 length: 16 amino acids. Trimming took 0 bases from V and 2 from J, leaving 14 bases between them. In germline, CDR1 is SGDLS, CDR2 YYNGEE. The CDR3 loop reads CASSVATGQSQETQYF. The CDR3 DNA reads TGTGCCAGCAGCGTAGCGACAGGTCAGTCACAAGAGACCCAGTACTTC.

With respect to this clone: Compared with germline, one end of the junction differs, possibly owing to a read error. This chain's CDR3 is CASSLGPHGETQYF. The CDR3 DNA sequence: TGTGCTAGCAGTTTGGGGCCCCACGGGGAGACCCAGTACTTC. The rearrangement links TRBV27 to TRBJ2-5; maybe TRBD1 (5 bases). The CDR3 runs to 14 residues. Germline values: CDR1 MNHEY, CDR2 SMNVEV (reference sequence).

The chain employs TRBV2 and TRBJ2-1, with D possibly TRBD1 on 5 matching bases. V was pared by 0 bases and J by 9 bases, with 6 bases between. There are 12 residues in the CDR3. Germline V gene lookup returns CDR1 SNHLY and CDR2 FYNNEI. CDR3 nucleotide sequence: TGTGCCAGCAGTGAAGCGGGGCTTGAGCAGTTCTTC. This gives the protein CASSEAGLEQFF.

The chain has TRBV7-9 and TRBJ1-1; 7 nucleotides match TRBD1. Germline V gives CDR1 SEHNR, CDR2 FQNEAQ (reference sequence). The CDR3 is 18 residues long. V shed 5 bases and J 1 base; nucleotides not matched to a gene: 16. CDR3 region: CASSGPGQTFTQNTEAFF. In DNA form, the CDR3 reads TGTGCCAGCAGCGGACCGGGACAGACTTTTACTCAGAACACTGAAGCTTTCTTT.